This note documents a single T cell receptor beta chain sequence. Its antigen is undetermined. The data belong to a study of T cells in tuberculosis. Study summary: Sequenced TCRs come from CD1B-GMM tetramer-binding T cells.

V lost 3 bases and J 4 bases, leaving 12 bases between the germline ends. The CDR3 covers 14 residues. CDR1 is SGHTA, CDR2 FQGNSA, per germline. Study-level results: Smaller alpha distances in active tuberculosis partly reflected shorter CDR3-alpha lengths.

On average about 100,000 T cells per donor were immunosequenced. Method: immunoSEQ multiplex PCR; TCRdb's copy keeps in-frame clones and lacks some. The table lists 25,000 to 30,000 clones, approximately 95% of them singletons, with about 4.9% in the top ten. The chain is built from TRBV7-2 and TRBJ1-2; D remains unclear. The sequence derives from a donor aged 5 to 30 with latent tuberculosis or without tuberculosis infection. The specimen was PBMCs. The CDR3 here is CASSFTFGGYGYTF. Written as DNA, the CDR3 is TGTGCCAGCAGCTTTACTTTTGGTGGCTATGGCTACACCTTC.